This is a list of T cell receptor beta chains from one sample in a study of cytomegalovirus exposure and HLA in healthy donors. TCRdb's copy holds only in-frame clones and misses some; the assay was immunoSEQ multiplex PCR. The sample includes fewer than 90,000 clones, 70% seen only once; the top ten take roughly 10%. The sample consisted of PBMCs. The receptors stem from a woman aged 45 to 65 in good health and CMV-seropositive. CDR3s include the opening cysteine and the closing phenylalanine or tryptophan. The D gene is left open where the match is weak. The size of a clone is reported for some rows only, either as once, few or many, or as a class for expanded clones.

abundance	j_gene	d_gene	v_gene	CDR3aa	CDR3nt
NA	TRBJ2-5	TRBD1	TRBV6-4	CASSVNRGETQYF	TGTGCCAGCAGTGTAAACAGGGGAGAGACCCAGTACTTC
NA	TRBJ2-2	NA	TRBV7-2	CASSVGGPLRGGELFF	TGTGCCAGCAGCGTCGGGGGACCCCTGAGAGGCGGGGAGCTGTTTTTT
NA	TRBJ2-7	TRBD2	TRBV7-6	CASSPSGLAGAGEQYF	TGTGCCAGCAGCCCTAGTGGACTAGCGGGAGCCGGCGAGCAGTACTTC
NA	TRBJ1-1	TRBD1	TRBV14	CASSRGTGGAAWWSRAFF	TGTGCCAGCAGCCGCGGGACAGGGGGAGCCGCTTGGTGGAGCAGGGCTTTCTTT
NA	TRBJ1-5	NA	TRBV5-1	CASSLDPGSFNQPQHF	TGCGCCAGCAGCTTGGATCCCGGGTCTTTCAATCAGCCCCAGCATTTT
NA	TRBJ1-2	NA	TRBV28	CALGQLYGYTF	TGTGCACTCGGACAGCTCTATGGCTACACCTTC
NA	TRBJ1-4	NA	TRBV30	CAIMGEKLFF	TGTGCCATAATGGGCGAAAAACTGTTTTTT
once	TRBJ2-3	TRBD2	TRBV19	CASGIAGVQNTDTQYF	TGTGCCAGTGGGATAGCGGGGGTACAAAACACAGATACGCAGTATTTT
NA	TRBJ2-4	NA	TRBV27	CASSLWGPGAGGIQYF	TGTGCCAGCAGTTTATGGGGACCGGGGGCAGGGGGCATTCAGTACTTC
NA	TRBJ1-4	TRBD1	TRBV5-1	CASSLGPTGAGETNEKLFF	TGCGCCAGCAGCTTGGGACCGACAGGGGCTGGGGAAACTAATGAAAAACTGTTTTTT
many	TRBJ1-5	NA	TRBV28	CASRETSNQPQHF	TGTGCCAGTCGTGAGACAAGCAATCAGCCCCAGCATTTT
NA	TRBJ2-7	TRBD2	TRBV29-1	CSVATSGSNDEQYF	TGCAGCGTTGCGACTAGCGGGAGTAACGACGAGCAGTACTTC
once	TRBJ2-7	NA	TRBV10-1	CASSDYGGSYEQYF	TGCGCCAGCAGTGACTATGGGGGGTCCTACGAGCAGTACTTC
NA	TRBJ2-5	NA	TRBV7-3	CASSPNGGLGLETQYF	TGTGCCAGCAGCCCAAACGGGGGGCTAGGGTTAGAGACCCAGTACTTC
once	TRBJ1-5	NA	TRBV5-1	CASSVGAGENQPQHF	TGCGCCAGCAGTGTAGGGGCAGGGGAAAATCAGCCCCAGCATTTT